This T cell receptor (beta chain) was found in a study of T cell changes during pregnancy in multiple sclerosis. Here immunoSEQ multiplex PCR was the method, and the copy in TCRdb shows in-frame clones only, minus some. The sample records 40,000 to 45,000 clones, 70% to 90% being singletons. The CDR3 extends over 15 amino acids. Germline CDR1 reads MNHEY; CDR2 reads SMNVEV (reference sequence). The trim removed 5 bases at V and 5 bases at J, leaving 12 bases unmatched. This clonotype originated in a female donor with multiple sclerosis, enrolled in a pregnancy study. The starting material was CD4+ T cells from peripheral blood mononuclear cells, obtained in the first trimester of pregnancy. The J gene is TRBJ2-7, the V gene TRBV27; TRBD1 aligns across 7 bases. CDR3 sequence (DNA): TGTGCCAGCAGTCTTACTCGACAGGGTTTCGACGAGCAGTACTTC. Protein sequence: CASSLTRQGFDEQYF.